The following is a T cell receptor (beta chain) sequence with its context. The CDR3 loop spans 13 amino acids. V shed 10 bases and J 6 bases; nucleotides not matched to a gene: 8. Looked up from germline, CDR1 is MDHEN and CDR2 is SYDVKM. This sample was included in a study of blood T cell repertoires in COVID-19. Study-level background: Nucleic acid was either cDNA or gDNA, and it came from T cells, B-cell-depleted T cells, or PBMCs.

Clones were sequenced by immunoSEQ multiplex PCR, and TCRdb holds only the in-frame ones, with some missing. This table has nearly 350,000 clones, roughly 90% appearing once. The sequence was obtained from an older woman with COVID-19, enrolled during active disease. This chain connects TRBV28 to TRBJ1-1, with 10 nucleotides matching TRBD1. The sample comprised peripheral blood. The CDR3 protein is CATWRDRGSEAFF. Written as DNA, the CDR3 is TGTGCCACCTGGAGGGACAGGGGATCTGAAGCTTTCTTT.